The clone carrying this TCR beta chain appeared a single time. These data come from a study of blood T cell repertoires in COVID-19. Study-wide context: T cells, B-cell-depleted T cells, or PBMCs provided the cDNA or gDNA that served as material.

In the source study's methods: The authors estimated nucleated cell counts from reference gene primer amplification. Assay used: immunoSEQ multiplex PCR; TCRdb lists only in-frame clones, some missing. For V, J and clone size, that table is used; D and trimming come from the DNA. The data show roughly 300,000 clones, with about 89% seen just once and approximately 8% held by the top ten. Germline V lookup: CDR1 MNHEY, CDR2 SVGAGI. The CDR3 has 14 amino acids. V lost 6 bases, J lost 5 bases, and 14 bases lay in between. V is TRBV6-5 and J is TRBJ2-1, with D unresolved. Specimen: peripheral blood. This clonotype was sampled from a woman in her forties or fifties who had recovered from COVID-19. The CDR3 loop is CASRKDNHHNEQFF. The CDR3 DNA is TGTGCCAGCAGGAAAGACAACCACCACAATGAGCAGTTCTTC.